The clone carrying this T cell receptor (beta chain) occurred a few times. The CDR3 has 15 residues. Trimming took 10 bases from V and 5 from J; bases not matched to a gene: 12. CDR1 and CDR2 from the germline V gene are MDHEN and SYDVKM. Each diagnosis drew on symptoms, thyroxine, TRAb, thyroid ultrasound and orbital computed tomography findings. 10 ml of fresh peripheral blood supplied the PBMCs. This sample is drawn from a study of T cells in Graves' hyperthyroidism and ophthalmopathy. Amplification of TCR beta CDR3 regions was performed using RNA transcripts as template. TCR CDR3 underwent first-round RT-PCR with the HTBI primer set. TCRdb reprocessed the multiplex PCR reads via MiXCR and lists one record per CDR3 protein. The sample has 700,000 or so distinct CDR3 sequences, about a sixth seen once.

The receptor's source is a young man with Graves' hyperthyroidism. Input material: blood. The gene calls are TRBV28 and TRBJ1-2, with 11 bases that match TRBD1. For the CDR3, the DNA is TGTGCCACCTGGGGGACAGGGGGATCTTCTTATGGCTACACCTTC. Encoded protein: CATWGTGGSSYGYTF.